The 23 T cell receptor beta chains reported below all come from one sample, sequenced in a study of CD8+CD57+ T cells in acquired aplastic anemia. TCR beta VDJ combinations and CDR3 sequences were profiled from genomic DNA. TCRdb ran MiXCR on the reads and lists one entry per CDR3 protein. The repertoire consists of around 200,000 distinct CDR3 sequences, with around 63% occurring once and the leading ten covering around 28%. Material: sorted CD4+, CD8+, or CD8+CD57+ T cells (not recorded which) from PBMCs. These receptors were collected from a human donor in good health.

Turning to this clonotype: The DNA is left out, because the CDR3 cannot be placed on it with certainty; the CDR3 is given as TCRdb lists it. This rearrangement joins TRBV29-1 to TRBJ2-1; the table names TRBD2, a call not compared with the DNA. Germline CDR1 SQVTM, CDR2 ANQGSEA. With termini counted, the CDR3 has 17 amino acids. CDR3 sequence reads: CTSVPSPRGVLYNEQFF.

This clonotype has a count of ten or more. The chain couples TRBV2 to TRBJ1-1; D remains unclear. The CDR3 sequence is 11 residues long. V dropped 6 bases and J dropped 6 bases, with 8 bases sitting between them. The germline V gene encodes CDR1 SNHLY and CDR2 FYNNEI. The CDR3 nucleotides read TGTGCCAGCAGGACCGGGCCTGAAGCTTTCTTT. Residues: CASRTGPEAFF.

The genes are TRBV10-3 and TRBJ2-1, with 11 positions matching TRBD1. This CDR3 is built from 12 residues. V lost 6 bases to trimming and J lost 10 bases; unmatched junction nucleotides: 2. Germline CDR1 and CDR2: ENHRY and SYGVKD. CDR3 sequence reads: CAIRGQGGEQFF. CDR3 nucleotides: TGTGCCATCAGGGGACAGGGGGGGGAGCAGTTCTTC.

This rearrangement joins TRBV15 to TRBJ2-5; D gene ambiguous. The CDR3 is made up of 16 amino acids. In germline, CDR1 is LNHNV, CDR2 YYDKDF (reference sequence). V was shortened by 3 bases and J by 5 bases, with 19 bases between the two germline ends. The CDR3 loop is CATSSSRTILWETQYF. The CDR3 coding sequence is TGTGCCACCAGCAGCTCCAGGACCATCCTGTGGGAGACCCAGTACTTC. The whole variable domain, filled in from reference TRBV15 and TRBJ2-5, reads DAMVIQNPRYQVTQFGKPVTLSCSQTLNHNVMYWYQQKSSQAPKLLFHYYDKDFNNEADTPDNFQSRRPNTSFCFLDIRSPGLGDTAMYLCATSSSRTILWETQYFGPGTRLLVL.

The V call is TRBV7-3, the J call TRBJ1-1; D gene unclear. Germline V lookup: CDR1 SGHTA, CDR2 FQGTGA. V dropped 2 bases and J dropped 1 base, with 11 bases sitting between them. The CDR3 covers 15 residues. CDR3 sequence reads: CASSLWQVPNTEAFF. The CDR3 DNA follows: TGTGCCAGCAGCTTATGGCAGGTGCCGAACACTGAAGCTTTCTTT.

The chain couples TRBV7-3 to TRBJ2-7; tentative D call: TRBD1 (6 bases). The germline V gene encodes CDR1 SGHTA and CDR2 FQGTGA. Trimming stripped 4 bases from V and 2 bases from J, with 15 bases between. The CDR3 is made up of 15 amino acids. The CDR3 region is CASSSGLGQTYEQYF. CDR3 coding DNA: TGTGCCAGCAGCTCCGGACTGGGACAAACCTACGAGCAGTACTTC.

This clonotype was counted between two and nine times. The CDR3 here is CATSLRSTGAEQYF. The CDR3, as DNA: TGTGCCACCAGCTTGCGATCGACAGGGGCGGAGCAGTACTTC. The J gene is TRBJ2-7, the V gene TRBV15, with 8 bases matching TRBD1. Trimming removed 5 bases from V and 7 bases from J; junction bases left unmatched: 10. This CDR3 comprises 14 residues. Germline V lookup: CDR1 LNHNV, CDR2 YYDKDF (reference sequence). Variable domain in full (rest from reference TRBV15 and TRBJ2-7): DAMVIQNPRYQVTQFGKPVTLSCSQTLNHNVMYWYQQKSSQAPKLLFHYYDKDFNNEADTPDNFQSRRPNTSFCFLDIRSPGLGDTAMYLCATSLRSTGAEQYFGPGTRLTVT.

This clonotype appeared once. The V and J genes are TRBV4-2 and TRBJ1-6; D perhaps matches TRBD1 (5 bases). Trimming left V 0 bases short and J 6 bases short, with 9 bases between. The CDR3 is 15 amino acids. Germline CDR1 is LGHNA and CDR2 is YNFKEQ. CDR3 in DNA: TGTGCCAGCAGCCAAGAGGGAAGGGGTAATTCACCCCTCCACTTT. Its protein is CASSQEGRGNSPLHF.

The chain joins TRBV7-8 to TRBJ2-7; D possibly matches TRBD1 or TRBD2 (5 bases each). V lost 4 bases and J 1 base, leaving 11 bases between the germline ends. The germline gives CDR1 SGHVS, CDR2 FQNEAQ. The CDR3 totals 14 residues. Written as DNA, the CDR3 is TGTGCCAGCAGCTCAGGGACGCAGTCCTACGAGCAGTACTTC. Its protein product is CASSSGTQSYEQYF.

This clonotype appeared many times. The chain employs TRBV4-2 and TRBJ1-1; the D is unclear. The CDR3 totals 14 residues. V dropped 0 bases and J dropped 0 bases, with 5 bases sitting between them. From germline, CDR1 is LGHNA and CDR2 YNFKEQ. CDR3 coding DNA: TGTGCCAGCAGCCAAGATGTTGTGAACACTGAAGCTTTCTTT. Translated: CASSQDVVNTEAFF.

The chain links TRBV7-8 to TRBJ2-2, with D perhaps matching TRBD1 (5 bases). V lost 2 bases and J 1 base, leaving 14 bases between the germline ends. Germline lookup yields CDR1 SGHVS and CDR2 FQNEAQ. The CDR3 runs 17 residues. The CDR3 spells CASSLFSRRVNTGELFF. The CDR3 DNA sequence: TGTGCCAGCAGCTTATTCTCCCGCAGGGTGAACACCGGGGAGCTGTTTTTT.

The V gene is TRBV13, the J gene TRBJ1-2, with D possibly TRBD1 on 6 matching bases. The CDR3 is 13 residues long. The ends were cut back, 6 bases at V and 8 bases at J, with 16 bases in the middle. Germline V lookup: CDR1 PRHDT, CDR2 FYEKMQ (reference sequence). The CDR3 DNA is TGTGCCAGCAGAAGAGCAGGGGAGGGAGGCTACACCTTC. Protein: CASRRAGEGGYTF.

The chain uses TRBV7-8 and TRBJ1-6, with D possibly TRBD1 on 5 matching bases. V gave up 4 bases and J gave up 8 bases, with 18 bases separating them. CDR3 length: 16 residues. Per the germline V gene, CDR1 is SGHVS and CDR2 is FQNEAQ. The CDR3 DNA is TGTGCCAGCAGCTCCCCGGGGGGGAGAACTTATTCACCCCTCCACTTT. The encoded protein is CASSSPGGRTYSPLHF. Full variable domain (remainder filled in from reference TRBV7-8 and TRBJ1-6): GAGVSQSPRYKVAKRGQDVALRCDPISGHVSLFWYQQALGQGPEFLTYFQNEAQLDKSGLPSDRFFAERPEGSVSTLKIQRTQQEDSAVYLCASSSPGGRTYSPLHFGNGTRLTVT.

This clonotype turned up a few times. The chain joins TRBV27 to TRBJ1-5; 10 nucleotides align to TRBD1. The CDR3 sequence is 13 residues long. Germline V gene sequence: CDR1 MNHEY, CDR2 SMNVEV (reference sequence). V lost 6 bases to trimming and J lost 7 bases; unmatched junction nucleotides: 3. CDR3 nucleotides: TGTGCCAGCAGGGGGACAGGGGTACAGCCCCAGCATTTT. It encodes CASRGTGVQPQHF.

This clonotype was observed at least ten times. Here the CDR3 reads CSVLSRGDQFF. The DNA for the CDR3 is TGCAGCGTCCTAAGTCGGGGCGATCAGTTCTTC. The chain links TRBV29-1 to TRBJ2-1; D could derive from TRBD1 or TRBD2 (5 bases each). V was pared by 6 bases and J by 13 bases, with 16 bases between. The germline gives CDR1 SQVTM, CDR2 ANQGSEA. The CDR3 loop spans 11 amino acids.

V gene TRBV20-1 combines with J gene TRBJ1-5; no clear D gene. The CDR3 contains 11 residues. Trimming cost V 7 bases and J 11 bases, with 15 bases left between them. Germline values: CDR1 DFQATT, CDR2 SNEGSKA (reference sequence). The CDR3 loop is CSVVLRETQHF. The CDR3 DNA follows: TGCAGTGTTGTCCTTAGGGAGACCCAGCATTTT.

About this clonotype itself: A much larger clone sits a single nucleotide away, making a read error possible. The chain carries TRBV9 and TRBJ2-4; possible D gene TRBD2, 6 bases. The CDR3 sequence is 15 residues long. Germline values: CDR1 SGDLS, CDR2 YYNGEE. The CDR3 DNA is TGTGCCTGCAGCGGCCCAATCTGGGGGGAAAACATTCAGTACTTC. Protein: CACSGPIWGENIQYF.

This clonotype showed up many times. The V and J genes are TRBV19 and TRBJ2-5, with D possibly being TRBD1 (6 bases). Between the trimmed V and J ends, which lost 9 bases and 7 bases, there was a span of 15 bases. Germline loops: CDR1 LNHDA, CDR2 SQIVND (reference sequence). This CDR3 contains 12 residues. The CDR3 is CASEQGGGTQYF. Written as DNA, the CDR3 is TGTGCCAGCGAACAGGGCGGAGGGACCCAGTACTTC.

The V gene is TRBV2, the J gene TRBJ2-7, with TRBD2 matching 10 bases. The CDR3 loop spans 14 amino acids. Germline CDR1 and CDR2: SNHLY and FYNNEI. J lost 2 bases, V lost 4 bases, and 2 bases had no gene match. CDR3 in amino acids: CASSASGGAYEQYF. The CDR3 DNA follows: TGTGCCAGCAGTGCCAGCGGGGGGGCCTACGAGCAGTACTTC.

The V call is TRBV20-1, the J call TRBJ2-1, with D tentatively TRBD1 or TRBD2 (7 bases each). Per germline, CDR1 DFQATT and CDR2 SNEGSKA (reference sequence). V dropped 6 bases and J dropped 4 bases, with 13 bases sitting between them. CDR3 length: 13 amino acids. The CDR3 reads CSAAGGAYNEQFF. CDR3 nucleotide sequence: TGCAGTGCAGCAGGGGGGGCTTACAATGAGCAGTTCTTC.

This clonotype was picked up many times. The J gene is TRBJ2-3, the V gene TRBV29-1; TRBD2 aligns across 9 bases. Germline loops: CDR1 SQVTM, CDR2 ANQGSEA. The CDR3 has 15 amino acids. Unmatched junction bases numbered 5, after V lost 4 bases and J lost 0 bases. The CDR3 sequence is CSVVGTSGSTDTQYF. The CDR3 DNA reads TGCAGCGTTGTTGGTACTAGCGGGAGCACAGATACGCAGTATTTT.

This clonotype appeared a single time. V usage is TRBV20-1 and J usage is TRBJ2-2; 9 bases match TRBD1. The V segment lost 0 bases and the J segment 6 bases; nucleotides outside the gene matches: 8. The CDR3 sequence is 16 residues long. CDR1 is DFQATT and CDR2 is SNEGSKA in the germline V gene (reference sequence). DNA of the CDR3: TGCAGTGCTAGAGATCCGGGACAGGGAGTCTCCGGGGAGCTGTTTTTT. Its protein product is CSARDPGQGVSGELFF.

This chain joins TRBV3-1 and TRBJ1-1; D is possibly TRBD1 (6 bases). Trimming stripped 2 bases from V and 1 base from J, with 14 bases between. The CDR3 sequence is 16 residues long. Germline V gene data show CDR1 as LGHDT and CDR2 as YNNKEL (reference sequence). The CDR3 region is CASSQTKQGWNTEAFF. The DNA for the CDR3 is TGTGCCAGCAGCCAAACGAAACAGGGATGGAACACTGAAGCTTTCTTT.